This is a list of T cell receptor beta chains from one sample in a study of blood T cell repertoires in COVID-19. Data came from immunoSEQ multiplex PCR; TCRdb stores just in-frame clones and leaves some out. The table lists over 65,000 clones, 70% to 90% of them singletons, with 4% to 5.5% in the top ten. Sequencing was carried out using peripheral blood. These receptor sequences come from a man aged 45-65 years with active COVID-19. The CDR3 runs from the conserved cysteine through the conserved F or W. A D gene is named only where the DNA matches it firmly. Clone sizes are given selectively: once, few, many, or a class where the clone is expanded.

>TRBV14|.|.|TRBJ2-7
TGTGCCAGCAGCCAAGCGTATAGGGGCAGCTCCTACGAGCAGTACTTC
CASSQAYRGSSYEQYF
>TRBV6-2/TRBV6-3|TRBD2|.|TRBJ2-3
TGTGCCAGCAGTCAACCTCGGACTAGCGGGAGGGCCGATACGCAGTATTTT
CASSQPRTSGRADTQYF
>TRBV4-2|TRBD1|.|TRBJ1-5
TGTGCCAGCAGCCAAGATAGGACAGGATCCCATAATAATCAGCCCCAGCATTTT
CASSQDRTGSHNNQPQHF
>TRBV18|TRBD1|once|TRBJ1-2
TGTGCCAGCTCAGCACCGGGACAGGGGGCTGGCGGCTACACCTTC
CASSAPGQGAGGYTF
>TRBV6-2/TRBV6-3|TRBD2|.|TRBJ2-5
TGTGCCAGCAGCCCGGGACTAGCGGGGGAGACCCAGTACTTC
CASSPGLAGETQYF
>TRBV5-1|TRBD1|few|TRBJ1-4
TGCGCCAGCAGCTTGAGAACAGGGGTTAATGAAAAACTGTTTTTT
CASSLRTGVNEKLFF
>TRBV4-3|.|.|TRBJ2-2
TGCGCCAGCAGCCCCGCGCCAGCCACGGGGAACACCGGGGAGCTGTTTTTT
CASSPAPATGNTGELFF
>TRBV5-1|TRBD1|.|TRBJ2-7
TGCGCCAGCAGCACGGGACAGCCGTCCTACGAGCAGTACTTC
CASSTGQPSYEQYF
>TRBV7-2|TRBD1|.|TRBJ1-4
TGTGCCAGCAGCTTAGCGGGCACAGGGGTTGGTGAAAAACTGTTTTTT
CASSLAGTGVGEKLFF
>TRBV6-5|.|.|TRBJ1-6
TGTGCCAGCAGTTACTCGAGGGTGAGCAATTCACCCCTCCACTTT
CASSYSRVSNSPLHF
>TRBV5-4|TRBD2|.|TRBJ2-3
TGTGCCAGCAGCAGGGACTACGGCACAGATACGCAGTATTTT
CASSRDYGTDTQYF
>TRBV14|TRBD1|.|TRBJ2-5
TGTGCCAGCAGCCAAGGAGTTATGAAGGGACAGTACCAAGAGACCCAGTACTTC
CASSQGVMKGQYQETQYF
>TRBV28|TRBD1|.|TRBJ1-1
TGTGCCAGCAGCCGACAGGGTTTGAACACTGAAGCTTTCTTT
CASSRQGLNTEAFF
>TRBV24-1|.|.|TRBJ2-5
TGTGCCACCAGGGACAGCCAAGAGACCCAGTACTTC
CATRDSQETQYF